The rows below give T cell receptor beta chains drawn from one sample of a study of Graves' ophthalmopathy and Graves' hyperthyroidism. Each CDR3 protein gets one entry after TCRdb re-called the multiplex PCR reads with MiXCR. Of 740,000 or so distinct CDR3 sequences in the sample, 35% to 50% are singletons; the top ten hold roughly 46%. Sequencing was done on a sample of peripheral blood. Receptors originate from an adult man with Graves' ophthalmopathy. Both conserved end residues are part of each CDR3. The D gene is left open where the match is weak. Rows may omit the clone size; those that give it use once, few, many or a size class.

cdr3_aa cdr3_nt d_call j_call v_call clone_size
CASSLMTGGNYEQYF TGTGCCAGCAGTTTGATGACAGGGGGGAACTACGAGCAGTACTTC TRBD1 TRBJ2-7 TRBV12-3/TRBV12-4 -
CASIQTTPGGETQYF TGTGCCAGCATCCAGACCACCCCGGGGGGAGAGACCCAGTACTTC TRBD2 TRBJ2-5 TRBV6-1 many
CASSSDLNHYEQYF TGTGCCAGCAGCTCGGACCTCAATCACTACGAGCAGTACTTC - TRBJ2-7 TRBV7-9 few
CSVEDPGRSYEQYF TGCAGCGTTGAAGACCCGGGACGGTCCTACGAGCAGTACTTC - TRBJ2-7 TRBV29-1 many
CATSDYNQGNNEKLFF TGTGCCACCAGTGACTACAACCAGGGGAATAACGAAAAACTGTTTTTT - TRBJ1-4 TRBV24-1 -
CSVARDRVSYRAGELNQPQHF TGCAGCGTTGCTCGGGACAGGGTATCTTACCGCGCCGGGGAGCTGAATCAGCCCCAGCATTTT TRBD1 TRBJ1-5 TRBV29-1 -
CASSFWTVNTEAFF TGTGCCAGCAGCTTTTGGACGGTGAACACTGAAGCTTTCTTT - TRBJ1-1 TRBV10-3 -
CASQKTGKEKLFF TGTGCCAGCCAGAAAACAGGGAAGGAAAAACTGTTTTTT - TRBJ1-4 TRBV2 many
CASTPGQEVGYTF TGTGCCAGCACCCCGGGACAGGAGGTTGGCTACACCTTC TRBD1 TRBJ1-2 TRBV5-5 few
CAISPNDRQTPLHF TGTGCCATCAGTCCGAATGACAGGCAGACACCCCTCCACTTT - TRBJ1-6 TRBV10-3 many
CASKGLVHSGTEAFF TGTGCCAGCAAGGGCCTTGTACACTCGGGGACTGAAGCTTTCTTT - TRBJ1-1 TRBV25-1 many
CASSLRAGWGYTF TGTGCCAGCAGCTTAAGAGCGGGTTGGGGCTACACCTTC - TRBJ1-2 TRBV7-3 -
CASSLARSVGETQYF TGTGCCAGCAGCTTAGCGCGTAGTGTCGGAGAGACCCAGTACTTC - TRBJ2-5 TRBV7-9 -
CAISRTGGYQPQHF TGTGCCATCAGCAGGACAGGGGGCTATCAGCCCCAGCATTTT TRBD1 TRBJ1-5 TRBV10-3 -